The clone carrying this T cell receptor (beta chain) has just one count. Its antigen is as yet unknown. The sample belongs to a study of radiotherapy plus CTLA-4 blockade in lung cancer. Background on the study: The study recorded objective responses in around a sixth of patients and disease control in approximately 31%. Findings of the study overall: Reported findings show early blood T cell clone dynamics, with interferon-beta, best predicted response. Clones derived from tumor TCRs expanded in blood after radiotherapy plus ipilimumab.

Treatment of patients with chemo-refractory metastatic non-small-cell lung cancer consisted of focal radiation plus CTLA-4 blockade with ipilimumab. Libraries were prepared by immunoSEQ multiplex PCR; TCRdb keeps only in-frame clonotypes and omits some of them. The sample comprises more than 95,000 clones, about four fifths of which are singletons, and 2.5% to 3% rests with the top ten. Trimming left V 5 bases short and J 5 bases short, with 16 bases between. The germline V gene has CDR1 MRHNA and CDR2 SNTAGT. CDR3 length: 15 residues. The sample consisted of peripheral blood, taken from a patient treated with radiotherapy plus ipilimumab. The chain carries TRBV6-4 and TRBJ2-1; D is possibly TRBD2 (6 bases). This sequence originates from a human donor with non-small cell lung cancer who had a partial response to radiotherapy plus ipilimumab. Some clones in this sample may be carry-over from other donors' samples. The CDR3 region is CASSSQAGRNNEQFF. The DNA of the CDR3 is TGTGCCAGCAGTAGCCAAGCGGGTAGAAACAATGAGCAGTTCTTC.